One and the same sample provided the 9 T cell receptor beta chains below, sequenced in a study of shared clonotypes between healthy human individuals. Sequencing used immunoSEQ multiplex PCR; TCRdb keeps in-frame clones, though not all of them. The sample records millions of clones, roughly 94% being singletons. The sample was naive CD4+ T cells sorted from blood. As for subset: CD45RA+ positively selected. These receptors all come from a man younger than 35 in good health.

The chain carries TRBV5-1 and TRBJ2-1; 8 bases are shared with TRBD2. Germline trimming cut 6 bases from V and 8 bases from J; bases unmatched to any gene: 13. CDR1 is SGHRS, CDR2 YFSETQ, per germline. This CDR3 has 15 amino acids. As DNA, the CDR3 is TGCGCCAGCACCCCACTAGCGGCGAACGGGGATGAGCAGTTCTTC. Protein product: CASTPLAANGDEQFF.

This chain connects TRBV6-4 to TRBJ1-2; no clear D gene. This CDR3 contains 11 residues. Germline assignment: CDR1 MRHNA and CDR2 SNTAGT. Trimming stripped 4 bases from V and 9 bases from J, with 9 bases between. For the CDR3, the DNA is TGTGCCAGCAGTGTGCGGTGGAGCTACACCTTC. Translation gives CASSVRWSYTF.

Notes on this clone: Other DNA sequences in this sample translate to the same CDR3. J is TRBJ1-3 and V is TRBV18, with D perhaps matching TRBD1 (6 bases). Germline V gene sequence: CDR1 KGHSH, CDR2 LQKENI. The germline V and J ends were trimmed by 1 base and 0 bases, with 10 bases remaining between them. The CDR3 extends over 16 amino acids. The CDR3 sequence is CASSPRTADSGNTIYF. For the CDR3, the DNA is TGTGCCAGCTCACCACGGACAGCCGACTCTGGAAACACCATATATTTT. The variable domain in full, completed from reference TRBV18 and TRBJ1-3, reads NAGVMQNPRHLVRRRGQEARLRCSPMKGHSHVYWYRQLPEEGLKFMVYLQKENIIDESGMPKERFSAEFPKEGPSILRIQQVVRGDSAAYFCASSPRTADSGNTIYFGEGSWLTVV.

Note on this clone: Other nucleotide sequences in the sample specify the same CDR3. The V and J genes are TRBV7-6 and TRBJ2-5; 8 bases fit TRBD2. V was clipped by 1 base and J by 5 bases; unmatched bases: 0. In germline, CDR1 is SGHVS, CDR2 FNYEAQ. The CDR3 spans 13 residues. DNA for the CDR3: TGTGCCAGCAGCTTAGGCGGGGGGGAGACCCAGTACTTC. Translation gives CASSLGGGETQYF.

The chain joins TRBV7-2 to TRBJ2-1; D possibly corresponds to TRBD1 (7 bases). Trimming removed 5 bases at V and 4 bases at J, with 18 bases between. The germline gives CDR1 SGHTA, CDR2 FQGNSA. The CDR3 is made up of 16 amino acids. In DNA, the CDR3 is TGTGCCAGCAGCCGAAACAGGGGAGGCTTTTACAATGAGCAGTTCTTC. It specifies CASSRNRGGFYNEQFF.

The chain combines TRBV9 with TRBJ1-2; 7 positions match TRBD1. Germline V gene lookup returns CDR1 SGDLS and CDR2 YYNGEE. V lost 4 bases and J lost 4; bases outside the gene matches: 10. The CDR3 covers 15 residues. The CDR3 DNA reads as TGTGCCAGCAGCTTAACAGGGGTGACACTCTATGGCTACACCTTC. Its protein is CASSLTGVTLYGYTF.

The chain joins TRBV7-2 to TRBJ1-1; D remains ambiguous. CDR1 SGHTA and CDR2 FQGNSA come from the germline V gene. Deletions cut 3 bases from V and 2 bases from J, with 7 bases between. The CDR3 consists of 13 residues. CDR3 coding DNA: TGTGCCAGCAGCTTCTTCGGAAACACTGAAGCTTTCTTT. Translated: CASSFFGNTEAFF.

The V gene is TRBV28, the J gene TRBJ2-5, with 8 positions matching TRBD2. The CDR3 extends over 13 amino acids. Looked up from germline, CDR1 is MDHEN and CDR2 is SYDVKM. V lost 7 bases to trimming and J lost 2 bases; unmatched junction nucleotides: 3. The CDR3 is CASKVAGQETQYF. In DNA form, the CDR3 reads TGTGCCAGCAAAGTAGCGGGGCAAGAGACCCAGTACTTC.

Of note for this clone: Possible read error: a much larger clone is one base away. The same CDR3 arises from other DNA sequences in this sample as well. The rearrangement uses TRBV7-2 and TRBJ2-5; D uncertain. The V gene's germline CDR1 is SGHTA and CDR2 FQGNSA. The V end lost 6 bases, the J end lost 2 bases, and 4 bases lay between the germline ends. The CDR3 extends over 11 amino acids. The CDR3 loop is CASSFQETQYF. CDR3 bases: TGTGCCAGCAGTTTTCAAGAGACCCAGTACTTC. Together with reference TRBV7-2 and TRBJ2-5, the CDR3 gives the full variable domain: GAGVSQSPSNKVTEKGKDVELRCDPISGHTALYWYRQSLGQGLEFLIYFQGNSAPDKSGLPSDRFSAERTGGSVSTLTIQRTQQEDSAVYLCASSFQETQYFGPGTRLLVL.